This TCR beta chain was sequenced during a study of T cells in Graves' hyperthyroidism and ophthalmopathy. Study in general: Peripheral blood collection took place at initial diagnosis, before any treatment. Study-level results: In blood, most of the thyroid clonotypes expanded above 0.001 were also present.

The source material, RNA transcripts, was used to amplify TCR beta CDR3 regions. Carried out on the TCR CDR3, a first-round RT-PCR used the HTBI primer set. Using its own MiXCR run on the multiplex PCR reads, TCRdb lists one record per CDR3 protein. The table shows approximately 380,000 distinct CDR3 sequences, with less than 20% occurring only once. The CDR3 extends over 15 amino acids. Trimming took off 6 bases at V and 1 base at J, with 13 bases between the two ends. Germline values: CDR1 MNHNS, CDR2 SASEGT. A word on this clonotype: The target antigen is unknown.

Clinical symptoms, serum thyroxine, TRAb, thyroid ultrasound and orbital computed tomography informed diagnoses. 10 ml of fresh peripheral blood supplied the PBMCs. This clonotype originated in a man aged 18 to 29 with Graves' ophthalmopathy. This chain uses TRBV6-1 with TRBJ1-5; TRBD1 is a possible D gene (5 bases). Material: blood. The DNA of the CDR3 is TGTGCCAGCAGCTGGGGGGGGGAGAGCAATCAGCCCCAGCATTTT. Translated: CASSWGGESNQPQHF.